This T cell receptor beta chain was identified in a study of T cell changes during pregnancy in multiple sclerosis. Sequencing used immunoSEQ multiplex PCR; TCRdb keeps in-frame clones, though not all of them. The sample consists of over 35,000 clones, about 93% of them appearing once. The CDR3 has 15 amino acids. Germline V gene data show CDR1 as SGHNT and CDR2 as YYREEE (reference sequence). The V and J ends lost 5 bases and 0 bases respectively, with 12 bases between them. Specimen: CD4+ T cells from peripheral blood mononuclear cells, collected in the third trimester of pregnancy. V usage is TRBV5-4 and J usage is TRBJ1-3; D call uncertain. The clonotype comes from a female donor with multiple sclerosis, enrolled in a pregnancy study. CDR3: CASRTDFNSGNTIYF. The CDR3 nucleotides are TGTGCCAGCAGAACGGACTTCAACTCTGGAAACACCATATATTTT.